The sequence of this TCR beta chain was determined in a study of long-term antiretroviral therapy in people with HIV. This clone came up a few times. Survey-level resolution applied to immunoSEQ assay v3.0. Produced via immunoSEQ multiplex PCR; TCRdb's table is partial and in-frame only. Here the sample spans nearly 25,000 clones, around 80% being singletons. V lost 6 bases to trimming and J lost 6 bases, with 9 bases between them. The CDR3 is 11 amino acids. CDR1 and CDR2 from the germline V gene are SQVTM and ANQGSEA. This clonotype was sampled from a woman in her 40s with HIV. Sequenced here: unsorted PBMCs, sampled 1.2 years after starting antiretroviral therapy. This chain connects TRBV29-1 to TRBJ1-3; D is unclear. CDR3 nucleotides: TGCAGCGTCGCGAGGTCAAACACCATATATTTT. The encoded protein is CSVARSNTIYF.